This T cell receptor beta chain came from a study of blood T cell repertoires in COVID-19. Unmatched junction bases numbered 6, after V lost 8 bases and J lost 3 bases. Per the germline V gene, CDR1 is MDHEN and CDR2 is SYDVKM. The CDR3 sequence is 14 residues long. Here immunoSEQ multiplex PCR was the method, and the copy in TCRdb shows in-frame clones only, minus some. The sample holds about 280,000 clones, around 88% seen once. V is TRBV28 and J is TRBJ1-1; TRBD1 aligns across 10 bases. The source of this sequence is a woman aged 40-49 years who had recovered from COVID-19. Sequencing used PBMCs or T cells enriched from blood (not recorded which). The chain's CDR3 is CASGGQGPDTEAFF. Written as DNA, the CDR3 is TGTGCCAGCGGGGGACAGGGGCCGGACACTGAAGCTTTCTTT.